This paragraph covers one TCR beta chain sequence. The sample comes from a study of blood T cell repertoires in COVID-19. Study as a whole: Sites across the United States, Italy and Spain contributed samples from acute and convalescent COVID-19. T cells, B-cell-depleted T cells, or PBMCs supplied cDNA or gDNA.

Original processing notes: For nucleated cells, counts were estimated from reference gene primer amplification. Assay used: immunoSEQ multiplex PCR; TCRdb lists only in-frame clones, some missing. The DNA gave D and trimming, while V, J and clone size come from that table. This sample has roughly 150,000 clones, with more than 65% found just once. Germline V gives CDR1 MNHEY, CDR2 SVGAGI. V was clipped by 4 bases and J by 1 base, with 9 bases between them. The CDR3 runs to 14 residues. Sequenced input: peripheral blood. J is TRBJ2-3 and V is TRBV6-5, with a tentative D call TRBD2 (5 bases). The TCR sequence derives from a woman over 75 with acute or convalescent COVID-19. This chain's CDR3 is CASSFSEGTDTQYF. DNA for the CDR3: TGTGCCAGCAGTTTTAGCGAGGGCACAGATACGCAGTATTTT.